The T cell receptor beta chain described here comes from a study of OX40 agonist ivuxolimab in advanced cancers. On the study more broadly: Each dose-escalation patient presented with hepatocellular carcinoma, melanoma, renal cell or head and neck cancer.

Produced via immunoSEQ multiplex PCR; TCRdb's table is partial and in-frame only. The sample has around 80,000 clones; approximately 85% are singletons. Findings of the study overall: Antigen specificity of clonally expanded peripheral T cells was not established. Expanded clones were, on average, more numerous among CD8+ T cells than CD4+. Partial responders at 0.1-3.0 mg/kg showed near-lowest clonal expansion.

On this clone itself: Its target is unknown.

Trimming left V 3 bases short and J 4 bases short, with 10 bases between. The germline gives CDR1 SGHRS, CDR2 YFSETQ. This CDR3 spans 13 amino acids. The J gene is TRBJ1-2, the V gene TRBV5-1, with D unresolved. The TCR originated in an adult with an advanced solid tumor such as melanoma, head and neck, liver or kidney cancer. Sequencing used CD4+ or CD8+ T cells sorted from blood, obtained in a trial of the OX40 agonist ivuxolimab. CDR3 sequence (DNA): TGCGCCAGCAGCTCGGTAGCATTCTATGGCTACACCTTC. Translating gives CASSSVAFYGYTF.